This T cell receptor beta chain was observed in a study of sequential checkpoint blockade in melanoma. Turning to the study itself: Randomization was 1:1 between first-line nivolumab→ipilimumab and ipilimumab→nivolumab.

CDR3 length: 17 amino acids. Trimming shortened V by 4 bases and J by 0 bases, and 17 bases separated the two germline ends. CDR1 and CDR2 from the germline V gene are SGDLS and YYNGEE. Treatment in this sample: randomized to nivolumab then ipilimumab (arm A) or the reverse (arm B). No patient had prior DNA-damaging chemotherapy. From thawed PBMCs, live CD3+CD8+ cells negative for CD19 and CD56 were sorted. Sequencing used immunoSEQ multiplex PCR; TCRdb keeps in-frame clones, though not all of them. Of 25,000 to 30,000 clones listed, 75% to 80% are singletons. This sequence joins TRBV9 and TRBJ1-3; D unresolved. The sample consisted of CD8+ T cells sorted from blood (inferred from file names), taken from a patient given nivolumab and ipilimumab in sequence. The clonotype originates from a human donor with melanoma. The CDR3 DNA follows: TGTGCCAGCAGCCCAGAGGAGTCTCCGCACTCTGGAAACACCATATATTTT. Translated: CASSPEESPHSGNTIYF.